The T cell receptor (beta chain) described here comes from a study of early T cells in non-severe SARS-CoV-2 infection. Study in general: It was bulk RNA from unsorted whole blood that was sequenced, and the chains were unpaired. General study points: VDJdb matching skewed toward anti-spike CD8 responses, missing private and CD4 specificities.

V was shortened by 5 bases and J by 5 bases, with 13 bases between the two germline ends. The CDR3 runs to 13 residues. CDR1 and CDR2 from the germline V gene are GTSNPN and SVGIG (reference sequence). Each cDNA molecule carried a unique molecular identifier. Via MiXCR, TCRdb re-called the 5' RACE reads, giving one row per CDR3 protein. The sample includes around 86,000 distinct CDR3 sequences, 14% to 15% of them seen just once. For this clonotype: Its specificity is not known.

The V gene is TRBV30, the J gene TRBJ1-5; perhaps TRBD1 as D (6 bases). The clonotype comes from an adult who was a healthcare worker with PCR-confirmed SARS-CoV-2 infection or an uninfected control (not recorded which). Sequenced sample: whole blood. CDR3 coding DNA: TGTGCCTGGGGGGACAATTCCCATCAGCCCCAGCATTTT. Its translation: CAWGDNSHQPQHF.